This T cell receptor beta chain was obtained from a study of cytomegalovirus exposure and HLA in healthy donors. This clone was counted a single time. With 5 bases clipped from V and 2 bases from J, the junction kept 3 bases outside the gene matches. The length of the CDR3 is 14 residues. Germline V CDR1 and CDR2: MNHEY, SVGAGI. The PCR had 60 Vbeta and 13 Jbeta primers. Sequencing was performed with immunoSEQ multiplex PCR; in TCRdb, only in-frame clones are kept and a portion is missing. The sample carries 95,000 to 100,000 clones, under 80% recorded once. The chain joins TRBV6-5 to TRBJ2-1, with 7 bases identical to TRBD2. Sample: PBMCs. This receptor was obtained from a man aged 35 to 55 in good health and CMV-seronegative. The CDR3 reads CASSPTSAYNEQFF. The CDR3 DNA follows: TGTGCCAGCAGTCCCACTAGCGCCTACAATGAGCAGTTCTTC.